This TCR beta chain was sequenced during a study of T cells after somatic rescue of genetic block. Germline V gene data show CDR1 as SGHTA and CDR2 as FQGNSA. CDR3 length: 14 residues. With 1 base clipped from V and 5 bases from J, the junction kept 4 bases outside the gene matches. Here immunoSEQ multiplex PCR was the method, and the copy in TCRdb shows in-frame clones only, minus some. The sample lists 12,000 or so clones; about 78% were seen once. The sequence was collected from a boy younger than 18. Sequencing used peripheral blood mononuclear cells (PBMCs). The genes are TRBV7-2 and TRBJ2-7; 8 positions agree with TRBD2. The CDR3 bases are TGTGCCAGCAGCTTAGATCCGGGGGGGGACGAGCAGTACTTC. This gives the protein CASSLDPGGDEQYF.